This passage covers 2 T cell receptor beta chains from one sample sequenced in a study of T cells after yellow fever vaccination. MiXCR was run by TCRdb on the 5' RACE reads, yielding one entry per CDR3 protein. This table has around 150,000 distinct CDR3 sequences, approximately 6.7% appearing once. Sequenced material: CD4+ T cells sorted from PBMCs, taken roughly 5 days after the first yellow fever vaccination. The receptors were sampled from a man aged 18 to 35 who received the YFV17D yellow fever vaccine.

The CDR3 spells CASSSCDSLNYGYTF. In DNA, the CDR3 is TGTGCCAGCAGTTCTTGCGACAGTTTAAACTATGGCTACACCTTC. The chain combines TRBV28 with TRBJ1-2, with TRBD1 as a possible D gene (5 bases). The length of the CDR3 is 15 residues. Trimming took 4 bases from V and 2 from J, leaving 14 bases between them. In germline, CDR1 is MDHEN, CDR2 SYDVKM.

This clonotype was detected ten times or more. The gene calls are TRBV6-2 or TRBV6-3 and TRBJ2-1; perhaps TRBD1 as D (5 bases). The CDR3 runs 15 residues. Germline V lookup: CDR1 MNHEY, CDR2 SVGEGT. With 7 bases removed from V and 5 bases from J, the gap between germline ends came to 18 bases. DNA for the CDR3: TGTGCCAGCAACCCGTGGGCAGGGCCCCACAATGAGCAGTTCTTC. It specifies CASNPWAGPHNEQFF.